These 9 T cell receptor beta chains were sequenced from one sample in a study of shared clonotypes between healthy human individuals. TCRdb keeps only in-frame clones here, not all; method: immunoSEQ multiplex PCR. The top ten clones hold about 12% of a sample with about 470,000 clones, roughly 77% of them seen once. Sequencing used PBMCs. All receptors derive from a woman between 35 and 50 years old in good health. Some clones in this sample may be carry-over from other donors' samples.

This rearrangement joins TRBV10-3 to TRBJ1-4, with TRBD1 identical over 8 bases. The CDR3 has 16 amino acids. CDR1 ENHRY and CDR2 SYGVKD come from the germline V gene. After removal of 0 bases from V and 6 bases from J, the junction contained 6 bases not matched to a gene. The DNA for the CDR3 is TGTGCCATCAGTGAGTCAGGAACAGGGGGGGATGAAAAACTGTTTTTT. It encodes CAISESGTGGDEKLFF.

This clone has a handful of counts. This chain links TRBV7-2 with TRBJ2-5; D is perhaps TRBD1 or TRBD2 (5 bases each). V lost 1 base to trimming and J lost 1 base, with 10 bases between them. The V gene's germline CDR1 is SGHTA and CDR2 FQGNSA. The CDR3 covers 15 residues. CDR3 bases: TGTGCCAGCAGCTTAGGGGCCGGGACCCAAGAGACCCAGTACTTC. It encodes CASSLGAGTQETQYF.

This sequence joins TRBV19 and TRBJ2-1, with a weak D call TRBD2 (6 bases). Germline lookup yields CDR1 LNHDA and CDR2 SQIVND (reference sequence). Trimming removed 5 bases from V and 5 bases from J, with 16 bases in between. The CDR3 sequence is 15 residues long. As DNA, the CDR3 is TGTGCCAGTAGTTCCAGGCGGGAAGGGAACAATGAGCAGTTCTTC. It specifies CASSSRREGNNEQFF.

DNA of the CDR3: TGCAGCGTTGAAGTGACAGGGGGCGGGAGGAACACTGAAGCTTTCTTT. Its protein product is CSVEVTGGGRNTEAFF. The rearrangement joins TRBV29-1 to TRBJ1-1; 10 nucleotides match TRBD1. CDR1 and CDR2 from the germline V gene are SQVTM and ANQGSEA. Unmatched junction bases numbered 6, after V lost 1 base and J lost 1 base. The CDR3 is 16 amino acids.

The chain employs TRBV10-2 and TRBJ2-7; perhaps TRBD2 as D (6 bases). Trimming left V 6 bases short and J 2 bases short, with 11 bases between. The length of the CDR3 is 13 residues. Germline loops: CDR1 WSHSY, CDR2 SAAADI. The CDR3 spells CASRGTGTYEQYF. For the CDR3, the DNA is TGCGCCAGCAGGGGGACTGGAACCTACGAGCAGTACTTC.

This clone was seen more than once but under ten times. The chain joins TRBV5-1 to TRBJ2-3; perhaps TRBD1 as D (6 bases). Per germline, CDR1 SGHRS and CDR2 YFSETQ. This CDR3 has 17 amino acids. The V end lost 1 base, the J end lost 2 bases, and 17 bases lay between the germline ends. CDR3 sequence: CASSLFGLGQNTDTQYF. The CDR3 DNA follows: TGCGCCAGCAGCTTGTTCGGGTTAGGACAGAACACAGATACGCAGTATTTT.

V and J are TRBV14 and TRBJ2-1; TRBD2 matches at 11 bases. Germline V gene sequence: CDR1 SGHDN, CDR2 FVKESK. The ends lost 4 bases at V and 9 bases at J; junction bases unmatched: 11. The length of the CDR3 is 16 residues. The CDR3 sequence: CASSRKIAGGTGEQFF. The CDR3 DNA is TGTGCCAGCAGCCGGAAAATAGCGGGAGGGACCGGTGAGCAGTTCTTC.

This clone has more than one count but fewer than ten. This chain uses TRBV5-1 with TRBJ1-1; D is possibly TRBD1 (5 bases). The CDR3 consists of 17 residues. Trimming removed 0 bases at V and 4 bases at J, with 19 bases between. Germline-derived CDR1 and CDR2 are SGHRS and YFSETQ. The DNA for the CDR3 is TGCGCCAGCAGCTTGGCCAATGTCTTTGAAGGGACCACTGAAGCTTTCTTT. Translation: CASSLANVFEGTTEAFF.

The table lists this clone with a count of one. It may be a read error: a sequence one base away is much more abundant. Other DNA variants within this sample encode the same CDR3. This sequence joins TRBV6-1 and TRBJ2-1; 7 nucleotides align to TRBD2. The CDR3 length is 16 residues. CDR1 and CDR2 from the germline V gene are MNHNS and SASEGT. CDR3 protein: CASSETSVLPYNEQFF. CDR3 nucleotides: TGTGCCAGTAGTGAAACTAGCGTATTACCCTACAATGAGCAGTTCTTC.